This note documents a single T cell receptor (beta chain) sequence. This record comes from a study of blood T cell repertoires in COVID-19. Germline CDR1 reads MNHEY; CDR2 reads SVGAGI. This CDR3 is 14 amino acids long. Trimming stripped 0 bases from V and 2 bases from J, with 5 bases between. Original data processing: Nucleated cell counts were estimated from reference gene primer amplification. Clones were sequenced by immunoSEQ multiplex PCR, and TCRdb holds only the in-frame ones, with some missing. The V and J calls and clone size are taken from that table; D and trimming were inferred from the DNA. The data show under 100,000 clones, around 90% seen once.

This receptor was taken from a woman aged 70 to 79 with acute or convalescent COVID-19. Sequenced material: peripheral blood. The rearrangement uses TRBV6-5 and TRBJ1-5; TRBD1 might be the D (5 bases). The CDR3 region is CASSYSGGNQPQHF. CDR3 DNA: TGTGCCAGCAGTTACTCAGGGGGCAATCAGCCCCAGCATTTT.